Listed below are T cell receptor beta chains from one sample, sequenced in a study of cytomegalovirus exposure and HLA in healthy donors. Assay used: immunoSEQ multiplex PCR; TCRdb lists only in-frame clones, some missing. This sample yields some 130,000 clones, of which approximately 80% are seen a single time; 3% to 5% belongs to the top ten. The sample consisted of PBMCs. The receptors were sampled from a male donor in good health and CMV-seronegative. Both conserved end residues are part of each CDR3. A D gene is named only where the DNA matches it firmly. Clone size appears in some rows only: once, few, many, or a class for an expanded clone.

abundance: NA
d_gene: NA
j_gene: TRBJ1-1
v_gene: TRBV7-3
CDR3aa: CASSFLGRALNTEAFF
CDR3nt: TGTGCCAGCAGCTTCTTAGGGAGGGCATTGAACACTGAAGCTTTCTTT

abundance: NA
d_gene: TRBD2
j_gene: TRBJ2-1
v_gene: TRBV14
CDR3aa: CASAGTSGRAKNEQFF
CDR3nt: TGTGCCAGCGCCGGGACTAGCGGGAGGGCCAAGAATGAGCAGTTCTTC

abundance: few
d_gene: TRBD2
j_gene: TRBJ2-7
v_gene: TRBV7-9
CDR3aa: CASRRGDRWEQYF
CDR3nt: TGTGCCAGCAGACGGGGGGATCGGTGGGAGCAGTACTTC

abundance: once
d_gene: TRBD2
j_gene: TRBJ2-7
v_gene: TRBV5-1
CDR3aa: CASSLAGLAGASYEQYF
CDR3nt: TGCGCCAGCAGCTTGGCCGGACTAGCGGGGGCCTCCTACGAGCAGTACTTC

abundance: NA
d_gene: TRBD1
j_gene: TRBJ2-7
v_gene: TRBV15
CDR3aa: CATSRDRQGPEQYF
CDR3nt: TGTGCCACCAGCAGAGACCGACAGGGTCCCGAGCAGTACTTC

abundance: NA
d_gene: TRBD1
j_gene: TRBJ1-2
v_gene: TRBV5-1
CDR3aa: CASSQIPQGAGYGYTF
CDR3nt: TGCGCCAGCAGCCAAATACCCCAGGGGGCGGGATATGGCTACACCTTC

abundance: once
d_gene: NA
j_gene: TRBJ2-5
v_gene: TRBV4-1
CDR3aa: CASSQGGQGTWETQYF
CDR3nt: TGCGCCAGCAGCCAAGGGGGGCAGGGGACGTGGGAGACCCAGTACTTC

abundance: NA
d_gene: NA
j_gene: TRBJ1-2
v_gene: TRBV5-6
CDR3aa: CASSSLDRLNYGYTF
CDR3nt: TGTGCCAGCAGCTCACTCGACAGGCTGAACTATGGCTACACCTTC

abundance: few
d_gene: NA
j_gene: TRBJ2-5
v_gene: TRBV7-8
CDR3aa: CASTIPGLVLGTQYF
CDR3nt: TGTGCCAGCACCATACCCGGACTCGTCTTAGGGACCCAGTACTTC

abundance: once
d_gene: TRBD1
j_gene: TRBJ1-4
v_gene: TRBV25-1
CDR3aa: CAVEGRGREKLFF
CDR3nt: TGTGCTGTTGAGGGAAGGGGGCGAGAAAAACTGTTTTTT

abundance: few
d_gene: NA
j_gene: TRBJ2-2
v_gene: TRBV2
CDR3aa: CASSPDYGSGELFF
CDR3nt: TGTGCCAGCAGTCCGGACTACGGATCCGGGGAGCTGTTTTTT

abundance: NA
d_gene: TRBD2
j_gene: TRBJ2-6
v_gene: TRBV27
CDR3aa: CASSTSPGSGRAGANGLTF
CDR3nt: TGTGCCAGCAGTACCTCCCCGGGGAGCGGGAGGGCCGGGGCCAACGGCCTGACTTTC

abundance: NA
d_gene: NA
j_gene: TRBJ2-3
v_gene: TRBV13
CDR3aa: CASSLGLPPNTQYF
CDR3nt: TGTGCCAGCAGCTTAGGCCTACCCCCGAATACGCAGTATTTT

abundance: NA
d_gene: NA
j_gene: TRBJ1-2
v_gene: TRBV14
CDR3aa: CASSPGIWNYGYTF
CDR3nt: TGTGCCAGCAGCCCAGGTATATGGAACTATGGCTACACCTTC

abundance: NA
d_gene: NA
j_gene: TRBJ1-2
v_gene: TRBV29-1
CDR3aa: CSVEGTSYGYTF
CDR3nt: TGCAGCGTTGAAGGGACAAGTTATGGCTACACCTTC

abundance: NA
d_gene: NA
j_gene: TRBJ2-1
v_gene: TRBV2
CDR3aa: CASSGRGPYNEQFF
CDR3nt: TGTGCCAGCAGTGGGCGGGGCCCCTACAATGAGCAGTTCTTC

abundance: few
d_gene: NA
j_gene: TRBJ1-2
v_gene: TRBV10-3
CDR3aa: CAIRDSRTDYGYTF
CDR3nt: TGTGCCATCAGGGACTCTAGGACGGATTATGGCTACACCTTC

abundance: NA
d_gene: TRBD1
j_gene: TRBJ1-5
v_gene: TRBV12-5
CDR3aa: CASGFGTGGQGQPQHF
CDR3nt: TGTGCTAGTGGTTTCGGGACAGGGGGCCAGGGTCAGCCCCAGCATTTT

abundance: once
d_gene: TRBD2
j_gene: TRBJ2-7
v_gene: TRBV29-1
CDR3aa: CSVKTSGSSYEQYF
CDR3nt: TGCAGCGTTAAGACTAGCGGGAGCTCCTACGAGCAGTACTTC

abundance: NA
d_gene: TRBD1
j_gene: TRBJ2-7
v_gene: TRBV6-5
CDR3aa: CASSPETGKQYF
CDR3nt: TGTGCCAGCAGCCCCGAGACAGGGAAGCAGTACTTC

abundance: NA
d_gene: TRBD1
j_gene: TRBJ1-2
v_gene: TRBV28
CDR3aa: CASSFTGVNYGYTF
CDR3nt: TGTGCCAGCAGCTTCACAGGGGTTAACTATGGCTACACCTTC

abundance: NA
d_gene: NA
j_gene: TRBJ2-2
v_gene: TRBV7-8
CDR3aa: CASTSRGRELFF
CDR3nt: TGTGCCAGCACCTCCAGGGGCCGGGAGCTGTTTTTT

abundance: NA
d_gene: NA
j_gene: TRBJ2-4
v_gene: TRBV19
CDR3aa: CASSEQGTLIKNIQYF
CDR3nt: TGTGCCAGTAGTGAACAGGGAACCCTGATCAAAAACATTCAGTACTTC

abundance: NA
d_gene: TRBD1
j_gene: TRBJ1-3
v_gene: TRBV12-5
CDR3aa: CASGSTGAGNTIYF
CDR3nt: TGTGCTAGTGGTTCCACAGGGGCGGGAAACACCATATATTTT

abundance: NA
d_gene: TRBD1
j_gene: TRBJ1-2
v_gene: TRBV19
CDR3aa: CASSRQGDYGYTF
CDR3nt: TGTGCCAGTAGTCGACAGGGGGACTATGGCTACACCTTC

abundance: NA
d_gene: TRBD1
j_gene: TRBJ2-6
v_gene: TRBV7-6
CDR3aa: CASSPLQGEGANGLTF
CDR3nt: TGTGCCAGCAGCCCGCTACAGGGGGAAGGGGCCAACGGCCTGACTTTC

abundance: NA
d_gene: NA
j_gene: TRBJ2-3
v_gene: TRBV7-8
CDR3aa: CASSSVGVRGTSTDTQYF
CDR3nt: TGTGCCAGCAGCTCAGTGGGGGTACGGGGGACTAGCACAGATACGCAGTATTTT

abundance: NA
d_gene: NA
j_gene: TRBJ1-2
v_gene: TRBV6-1
CDR3aa: CASSEAQGFGYTF
CDR3nt: TGTGCCAGCAGTGAAGCGCAGGGTTTTGGCTACACCTTC

abundance: NA
d_gene: TRBD2
j_gene: TRBJ2-3
v_gene: TRBV5-1
CDR3aa: CASSLSSGSWRDTQYF
CDR3nt: TGCGCCAGCAGCTTGTCAAGCGGGAGTTGGAGAGATACGCAGTATTTT

abundance: NA
d_gene: TRBD2
j_gene: TRBJ2-7
v_gene: TRBV7-9
CDR3aa: CASSLGAGGAGEQYF
CDR3nt: TGTGCCAGCAGCTTAGGTGCGGGAGGGGCTGGGGAGCAGTACTTC

abundance: NA
d_gene: NA
j_gene: TRBJ2-3
v_gene: TRBV7-2
CDR3aa: CASSFLWGRNTDTQYF
CDR3nt: TGTGCCAGCAGCTTCCTTTGGGGGAGGAACACAGATACGCAGTATTTT

abundance: NA
d_gene: NA
j_gene: TRBJ2-7
v_gene: TRBV5-1
CDR3aa: CASSSSRGRRSYEQYF
CDR3nt: TGCGCCAGCAGCAGCTCTCGTGGGAGGCGCTCCTACGAGCAGTACTTC

abundance: once
d_gene: NA
j_gene: TRBJ2-7
v_gene: TRBV5-5
CDR3aa: CASSLAPTGKTYEQYF
CDR3nt: TGTGCCAGCAGCTTGGCTCCGACAGGTAAAACCTACGAGCAGTACTTC

abundance: few
d_gene: TRBD1
j_gene: TRBJ2-2
v_gene: TRBV5-6
CDR3aa: CASTHWTGRITGELFF
CDR3nt: TGTGCCAGCACCCATTGGACAGGGAGGATCACCGGGGAGCTGTTTTTT

abundance: few
d_gene: TRBD1
j_gene: TRBJ1-5
v_gene: TRBV7-2
CDR3aa: CASSLIHRGPPQPQHF
CDR3nt: TGTGCCAGCAGCTTAATCCACAGGGGACCTCCTCAGCCCCAGCATTTT

abundance: NA
d_gene: TRBD2
j_gene: TRBJ2-7
v_gene: TRBV28
CDR3aa: CASSLSGGSYEQYF
CDR3nt: TGTGCCAGCAGTTTATCGGGGGGTTCCTACGAGCAGTACTTC

abundance: few
d_gene: NA
j_gene: TRBJ1-5
v_gene: TRBV2
CDR3aa: CASSEGGAAYQPQHF
CDR3nt: TGTGCCAGCAGTGAGGGGGGGGCCGCCTATCAGCCCCAGCATTTT

abundance: NA
d_gene: NA
j_gene: TRBJ1-2
v_gene: TRBV11-2
CDR3aa: CASSQTDGGSYGYTF
CDR3nt: TGTGCCAGCAGCCAAACGGACGGAGGTTCCTATGGCTACACCTTC

abundance: NA
d_gene: TRBD2
j_gene: TRBJ2-1
v_gene: TRBV5-1
CDR3aa: CASSFSGGPPYYNEQFF
CDR3nt: TGCGCCAGCAGCTTTAGCGGGGGTCCGCCTTACTACAATGAGCAGTTCTTC

abundance: few
d_gene: TRBD1
j_gene: TRBJ1-5
v_gene: TRBV27
CDR3aa: CASSYRGLSNQPQHF
CDR3nt: TGTGCCAGCAGTTATAGGGGGCTGAGCAATCAGCCCCAGCATTTT

abundance: once
d_gene: NA
j_gene: TRBJ2-6
v_gene: TRBV18
CDR3aa: CASSPPGSHSGANVLTF
CDR3nt: TGTGCCAGCTCACCACCGGGCTCTCACTCTGGGGCCAACGTCCTGACTTTC

abundance: few
d_gene: NA
j_gene: TRBJ1-3
v_gene: TRBV4-3
CDR3aa: CASSRDSDSGNTIYF
CDR3nt: TGCGCCAGCAGCCGAGACAGCGACTCTGGAAACACCATATATTTT

abundance: NA
d_gene: NA
j_gene: TRBJ1-3
v_gene: TRBV6-5
CDR3aa: CASSYGGPSSGNTIYF
CDR3nt: TGTGCCAGCAGTTACGGAGGTCCGAGCTCTGGAAACACCATATATTTT

abundance: NA
d_gene: NA
j_gene: TRBJ1-1
v_gene: TRBV7-9
CDR3aa: CASSSGKNTEAFF
CDR3nt: TGTGCCAGCAGCTCCGGGAAAAACACTGAAGCTTTCTTT

abundance: few
d_gene: NA
j_gene: TRBJ2-4
v_gene: TRBV6-6
CDR3aa: CASRDRAEAKNIQYF
CDR3nt: TGTGCCAGCAGGGACAGAGCCGAAGCCAAAAACATTCAGTACTTC

abundance: few
d_gene: TRBD2
j_gene: TRBJ2-7
v_gene: TRBV19
CDR3aa: CASSLAGSYEQYF
CDR3nt: TGTGCCAGTAGTCTAGCGGGATCCTACGAGCAGTACTTC

abundance: NA
d_gene: TRBD1
j_gene: TRBJ2-1
v_gene: TRBV7-6
CDR3aa: CASSLEAGGFWYNEQFF
CDR3nt: TGTGCCAGCAGCTTAGAAGCAGGGGGCTTTTGGTACAATGAGCAGTTCTTC

abundance: once
d_gene: TRBD1
j_gene: TRBJ1-5
v_gene: TRBV19
CDR3aa: CASSFGTGGYSNQPQHF
CDR3nt: TGTGCCAGTAGTTTCGGGACAGGGGGCTATAGCAATCAGCCCCAGCATTTT

abundance: NA
d_gene: TRBD1
j_gene: TRBJ1-2
v_gene: TRBV6-5
CDR3aa: CASSPGTGGYGYTF
CDR3nt: TGTGCCAGCAGCCCTGGGACAGGGGGATATGGCTACACCTTC